This TCR beta chain originates from a study of T cells in Graves' hyperthyroidism and ophthalmopathy. Looking at the study overall: Peripheral blood was taken when the disease was first diagnosed, before any treatment began.

In its sample, this clonotype was seen many times. The CDR3 has 12 amino acids. The V gene's germline CDR1 is GTSNPN and CDR2 SVGIG (reference sequence). The ends were cut back, 0 bases at V and 5 bases at J, with 7 bases in the middle. Using RNA transcripts as the source, TCR beta CDR3 regions were amplified. The HTBI set primed first-round TCR CDR3 RT-PCR. MiXCR, applied by TCRdb to the multiplex PCR reads, yields one record per CDR3 protein. The table shows more than 300,000 distinct CDR3 sequences, with about 14% occurring only once. Exclusion of patients followed from uncontrolled infection, other autoimmune disease, pregnancy or lactation. Diagnosis relied on clinical symptoms, serum thyroxine and TRAb, thyroid ultrasound and orbital computed tomography. PBMCs came from 9 to 10 ml fresh peripheral blood.

The chain uses TRBV30 and TRBJ1-1; weak D call: TRBD1 (5 bases). The TCR comes from an older woman with Graves' hyperthyroidism. The material sequenced was blood. CDR3 protein: CAWSVEGTEAFF. Here the CDR3 DNA reads TGTGCCTGGAGTGTAGAGGGGACTGAAGCTTTCTTT.